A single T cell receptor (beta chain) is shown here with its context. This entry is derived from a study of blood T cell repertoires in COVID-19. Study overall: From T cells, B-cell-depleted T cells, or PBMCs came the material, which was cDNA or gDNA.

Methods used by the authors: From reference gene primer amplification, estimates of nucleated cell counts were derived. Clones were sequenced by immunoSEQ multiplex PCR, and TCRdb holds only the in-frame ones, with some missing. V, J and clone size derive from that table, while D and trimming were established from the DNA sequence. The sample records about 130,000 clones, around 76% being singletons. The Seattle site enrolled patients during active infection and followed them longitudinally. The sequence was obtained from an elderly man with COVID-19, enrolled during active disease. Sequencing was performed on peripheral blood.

The CDR3 protein is CASSQDRTSGRYEQYF. The CDR3 DNA sequence: TGCGCCAGCAGCCAAGATCGGACTAGCGGAAGATACGAGCAGTACTTC. The V call is TRBV4-1, the J call TRBJ2-7; 10 bases align to TRBD2. CDR1 and CDR2 from the germline V gene are MGHRA and YSYEKL. V lost 0 bases and J lost 4; bases outside the gene matches: 6. The CDR3 consists of 16 residues.